Below, 15 T cell receptor beta chains from the same sample are listed, as sequenced in a study of blood T cell repertoires in COVID-19. The data were produced by immunoSEQ multiplex PCR, yet TCRdb's version contains in-frame clones alone and is incomplete. The repertoire includes about 190,000 clones, 70% to 90% of them detected once, and 5.1% sits in the top ten. The source material was peripheral blood. Receptor source: a woman aged 70 to 79 with active or convalescent COVID-19.

The rearrangement joins TRBV28 to TRBJ1-2; 7 bases fit TRBD1. Unmatched junction bases numbered 2, after V lost 6 bases and J lost 4 bases. The germline gives CDR1 MDHEN, CDR2 SYDVKM. The CDR3 sequence is 12 residues long. CDR3 loop: CASRGTVYGYTF. In nucleotides, the CDR3 is TGTGCCAGCAGGGGGACAGTCTATGGCTACACCTTC.

This clone was recorded once. The chain links TRBV12-3 or TRBV12-4 to TRBJ2-3; 8 bases agree with TRBD2. The CDR3 length is 13 residues. Trimming removed 7 bases from V and 2 bases from J; junction bases left unmatched: 2. For the CDR3, the DNA is TGTGCCAGCACAGCGGGGGACACAGATACGCAGTATTTT. It yields the protein CASTAGDTDTQYF.

This chain uses TRBV7-9 with TRBJ1-6; D is possibly TRBD1 (6 bases). Germline loops: CDR1 SEHNR, CDR2 FQNEAQ (reference sequence). The CDR3 is 16 residues long. Deletions cut 1 base from V and 6 bases from J, with 13 bases between. CDR3 DNA sequence: TGTGCCAGCAGCTTAGAGTTGATAGGGGGTAATTCACCCCTCCACTTT. Residues: CASSLELIGGNSPLHF.

Here the CDR3 reads CAWSLTGNYNEQFF. CDR3 sequence (DNA): TGTGCCTGGAGTCTTACCGGGAACTACAATGAGCAGTTCTTC. The rearrangement joins TRBV30 to TRBJ2-1; D is possibly TRBD2 (5 bases). Germline V CDR1 and CDR2: GTSNPN, SVGIG (reference sequence). The germline V and J ends were trimmed by 2 bases and 3 bases, with 11 bases remaining between them. The CDR3 loop spans 14 amino acids.

The V gene is TRBV19, the J gene TRBJ1-2, with 7 nucleotides matching TRBD1. Unmatched junction bases numbered 8, after V lost 7 bases and J lost 3 bases. The CDR3 totals 14 residues. Germline V lookup: CDR1 LNHDA, CDR2 SQIVND (reference sequence). The chain's CDR3 is CASNRQGVDYGYTF. The CDR3 DNA reads as TGTGCCAGTAATCGACAGGGTGTGGACTATGGCTACACCTTC.

This clone occurred many times. CDR3 nucleotide sequence: TGCGCCAGCAGCGCCACAGGGGGGGACGAGCAGTACTTC. Translating gives CASSATGGDEQYF. This chain connects TRBV5-1 to TRBJ2-7; D perhaps matches TRBD1 (8 bases). CDR1 and CDR2 (germline): SGHRS, YFSETQ. There are 13 residues in the CDR3. V dropped 4 bases and J dropped 5 bases, with 13 bases sitting between them.

The chain links TRBV25-1 to TRBJ2-3; a weak D match, TRBD2 (6 bases). The CDR3 extends over 13 amino acids. Germline CDR1 reads MGHDK; CDR2 reads SYGVNS. Trimming removed 3 bases at V and 6 bases at J, with 10 bases between. CDR3 coding DNA: TGTGCCAGCAGTGATGGGGGGAGGGATACGCAGTATTTT. Translating gives CASSDGGRDTQYF.

The rearrangement joins TRBV20-1 to TRBJ2-5; 9 bases map to TRBD2. Trimming cost V 3 bases and J 2 bases; bases outside gene matches: 4. The CDR3 spans 14 residues. CDR1 DFQATT and CDR2 SNEGSKA come from the germline V gene (reference sequence). CDR3 DNA sequence: TGCAGTGCTAGTGGCGGGGGGGGGCAAGAGACCCAGTACTTC. Amino acids: CSASGGGGQETQYF.

The chain is built from TRBV11-2 and TRBJ2-7, with TRBD1 matching 9 bases. Germline trimming cut 3 bases from V and 7 bases from J; bases unmatched to any gene: 10. This CDR3 has 15 residues. Germline V gene data show CDR1 as SGHAT and CDR2 as FQNNGV. The CDR3 nucleotides read TGTGCCAGCAGCTTTTACCGGGACAGGGTCGGAGAGCAGTACTTC. This sequence encodes CASSFYRDRVGEQYF.

The chain couples TRBV9 to TRBJ1-3, with TRBD1 matching over 7 bases. Germline CDR1 SGDLS, CDR2 YYNGEE. After removal of 2 bases from V and 0 bases from J, the junction contained 5 bases not matched to a gene. The CDR3 spans 16 residues. The CDR3 nucleotides read TGTGCCAGCAGCGTTGACAGGGCGCTCTCTGGAAACACCATATATTTT. Translation: CASSVDRALSGNTIYF.

The chain uses TRBV11-2 and TRBJ2-1, with 8 bases aligning to TRBD2. Germline CDR1 is SGHAT and CDR2 is FQNNGV. Germline trimming cut 5 bases from V and 4 bases from J; bases unmatched to any gene: 7. The CDR3 has 15 residues. CDR3 coding DNA: TGTGCCAGCAGCCCCCGGGAGGGCCCTTACAATGAGCAGTTCTTC. Residues: CASSPREGPYNEQFF.

This clone was seen only once. The chain combines TRBV4-1 with TRBJ1-1; no firm D call. The CDR3 sequence is 14 residues long. The germline V and J ends were trimmed by 0 bases and 5 bases, with 10 bases remaining between them. CDR1 is MGHRA and CDR2 is YSYEKL in the germline V gene. CDR3 nucleotide sequence: TGCGCCAGCAGCCAAGATGATAGAGAGACTGAAGCTTTCTTT. Encoded protein: CASSQDDRETEAFF.

This sequence joins TRBV5-6 and TRBJ2-3; TRBD2 matches at 12 bases. The V segment lost 0 bases and the J segment 2 bases; nucleotides outside the gene matches: 1. Looked up from germline, CDR1 is SGHDT and CDR2 is YYEEEE. The CDR3 has 16 amino acids. CDR3: CASSLGLAGVTDTQYF. DNA of the CDR3: TGTGCCAGCAGCTTGGGACTAGCGGGGGTCACAGATACGCAGTATTTT.

This chain joins TRBV5-1 and TRBJ1-2, with D unresolved. Germline V CDR1 and CDR2: SGHRS, YFSETQ. The CDR3 has 13 amino acids. Trimming removed 4 bases from V and 0 bases from J, with 7 bases in between. The CDR3, as DNA: TGCGCCAGCAGCCGAGACACTAACTATGGCTACACCTTC. The encoded protein is CASSRDTNYGYTF.

V is TRBV18 and J is TRBJ1-2; tentatively, D is TRBD1 (5 bases). The V end was cut by 3 bases, the J end by 5 bases, with 13 bases between. CDR1 and CDR2 from the germline V gene are KGHSH and LQKENI. This CDR3 comprises 14 residues. The CDR3 here is CASSPGGAAYGYTF. The CDR3 DNA reads TGTGCCAGCTCACCGGGCGGGGCCGCTTATGGCTACACCTTC.